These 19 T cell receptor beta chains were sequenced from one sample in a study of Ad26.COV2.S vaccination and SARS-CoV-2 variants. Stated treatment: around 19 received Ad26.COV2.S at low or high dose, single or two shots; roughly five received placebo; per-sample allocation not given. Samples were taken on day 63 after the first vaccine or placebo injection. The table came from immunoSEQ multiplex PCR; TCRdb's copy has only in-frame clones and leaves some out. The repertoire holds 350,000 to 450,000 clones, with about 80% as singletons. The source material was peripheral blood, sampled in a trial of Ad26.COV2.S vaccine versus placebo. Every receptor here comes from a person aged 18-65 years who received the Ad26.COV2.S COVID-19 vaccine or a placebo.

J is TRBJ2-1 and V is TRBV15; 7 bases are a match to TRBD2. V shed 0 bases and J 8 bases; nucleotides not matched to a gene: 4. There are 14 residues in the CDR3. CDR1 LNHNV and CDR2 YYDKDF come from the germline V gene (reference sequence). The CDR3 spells CATSRDGGGHEQFF. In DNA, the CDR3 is TGTGCCACCAGCAGAGATGGGGGGGGACATGAGCAGTTCTTC. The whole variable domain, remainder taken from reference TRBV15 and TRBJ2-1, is DAMVIQNPRYQVTQFGKPVTLSCSQTLNHNVMYWYQQKSSQAPKLLFHYYDKDFNNEADTPDNFQSRRPNTSFCFLDIRSPGLGDTAMYLCATSRDGGGHEQFFGPGTRLTVL.

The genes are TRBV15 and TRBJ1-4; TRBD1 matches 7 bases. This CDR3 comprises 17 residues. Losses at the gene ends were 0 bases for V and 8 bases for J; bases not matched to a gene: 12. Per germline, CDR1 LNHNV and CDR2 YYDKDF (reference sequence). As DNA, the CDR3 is TGTGCCACCAGCAGAGAATTGGCAGGGGGATTTGGAGAAAAACTGTTTTTT. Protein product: CATSRELAGGFGEKLFF.

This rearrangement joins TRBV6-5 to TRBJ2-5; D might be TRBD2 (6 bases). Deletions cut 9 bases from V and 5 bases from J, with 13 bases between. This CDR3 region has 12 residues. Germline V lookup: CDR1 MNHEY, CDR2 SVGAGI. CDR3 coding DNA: TGTGCCAGTCATAACCGGGGGGAGACCCAGTACTTC. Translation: CASHNRGETQYF.

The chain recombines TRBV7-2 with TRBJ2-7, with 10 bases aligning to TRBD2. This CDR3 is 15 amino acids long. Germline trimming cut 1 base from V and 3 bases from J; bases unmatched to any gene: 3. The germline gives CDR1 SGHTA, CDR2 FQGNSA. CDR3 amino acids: CASSLGPSGSYEQYF. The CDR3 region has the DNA TGTGCCAGCAGCTTAGGGCCTAGCGGGAGCTACGAGCAGTACTTC.

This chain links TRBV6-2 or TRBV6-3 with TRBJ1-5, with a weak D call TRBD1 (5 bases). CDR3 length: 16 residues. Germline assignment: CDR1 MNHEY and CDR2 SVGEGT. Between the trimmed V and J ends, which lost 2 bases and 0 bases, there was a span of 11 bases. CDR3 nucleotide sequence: TGTGCCAGCAGTTACCCGGGACTTGGTAGCAATCAGCCCCAGCATTTT. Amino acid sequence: CASSYPGLGSNQPQHF.

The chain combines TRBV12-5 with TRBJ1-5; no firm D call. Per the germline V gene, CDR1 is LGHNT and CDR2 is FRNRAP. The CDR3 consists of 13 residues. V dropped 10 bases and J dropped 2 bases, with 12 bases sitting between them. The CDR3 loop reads CATAGSGNQPQHF. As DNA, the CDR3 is TGTGCTACCGCCGGGAGTGGCAATCAGCCCCAGCATTTT. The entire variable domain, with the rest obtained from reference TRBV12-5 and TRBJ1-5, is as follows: DARVTQTPRHKVTEMGQEVTMRCQPILGHNTVFWYRQTMMQGLELLAYFRNRAPLDDSGMPKDRFSAEMPDATLATLKIQPSEPRDSAVYFCATAGSGNQPQHFGDGTRLSIL.

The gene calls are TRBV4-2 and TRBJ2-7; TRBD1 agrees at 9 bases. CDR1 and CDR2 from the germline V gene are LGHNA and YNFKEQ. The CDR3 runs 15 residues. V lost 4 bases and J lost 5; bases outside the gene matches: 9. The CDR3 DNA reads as TGTGCCAGCAGCCGACTTACAGGGGGCGCGGACGAGCAGTACTTC. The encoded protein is CASSRLTGGADEQYF.

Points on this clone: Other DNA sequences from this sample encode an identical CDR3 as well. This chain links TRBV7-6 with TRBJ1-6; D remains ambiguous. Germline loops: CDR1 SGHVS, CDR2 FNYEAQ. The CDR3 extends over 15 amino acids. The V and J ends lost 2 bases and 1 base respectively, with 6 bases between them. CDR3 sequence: CASSLRGSYNSPLHF. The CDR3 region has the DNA TGTGCCAGCAGCTTAAGAGGGTCCTATAATTCACCCCTCCACTTT.

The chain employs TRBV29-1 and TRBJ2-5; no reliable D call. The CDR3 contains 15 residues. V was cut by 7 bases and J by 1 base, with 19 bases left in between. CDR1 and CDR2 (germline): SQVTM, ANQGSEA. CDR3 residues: CSDELRRTSQETQYF. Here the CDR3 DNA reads TGCAGCGACGAACTGCGACGAACTTCCCAAGAGACCCAGTACTTC.

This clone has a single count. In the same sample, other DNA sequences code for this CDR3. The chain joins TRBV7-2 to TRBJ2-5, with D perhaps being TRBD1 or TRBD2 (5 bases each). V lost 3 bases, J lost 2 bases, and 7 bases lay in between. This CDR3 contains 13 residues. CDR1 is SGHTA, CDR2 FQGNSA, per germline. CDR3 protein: CASSLGRQETQYF. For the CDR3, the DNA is TGTGCCAGCAGCTTGGGACGACAAGAGACCCAGTACTTC. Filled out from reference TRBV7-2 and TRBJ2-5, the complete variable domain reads GAGVSQSPSNKVTEKGKDVELRCDPISGHTALYWYRQSLGQGLEFLIYFQGNSAPDKSGLPSDRFSAERTGGSVSTLTIQRTQQEDSAVYLCASSLGRQETQYFGPGTRLLVL.

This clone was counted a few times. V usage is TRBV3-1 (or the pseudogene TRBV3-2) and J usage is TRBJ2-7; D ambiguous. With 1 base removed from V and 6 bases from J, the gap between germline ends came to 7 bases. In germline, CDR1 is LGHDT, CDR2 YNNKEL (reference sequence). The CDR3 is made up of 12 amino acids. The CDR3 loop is CASSQGTLEQYF. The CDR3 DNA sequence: TGTGCCAGCAGCCAAGGTACGCTCGAGCAGTACTTC.

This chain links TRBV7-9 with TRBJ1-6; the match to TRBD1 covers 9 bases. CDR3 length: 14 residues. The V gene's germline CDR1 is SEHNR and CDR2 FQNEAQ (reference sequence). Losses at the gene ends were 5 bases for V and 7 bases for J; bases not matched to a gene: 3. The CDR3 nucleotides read TGTGCCAGCAGCGTTGGACAGGGGAATTCACCCCTCCACTTT. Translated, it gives CASSVGQGNSPLHF.

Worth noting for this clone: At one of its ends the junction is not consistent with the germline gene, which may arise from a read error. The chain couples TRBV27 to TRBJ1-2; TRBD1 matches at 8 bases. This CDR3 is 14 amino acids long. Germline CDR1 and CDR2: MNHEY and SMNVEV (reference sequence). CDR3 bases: TGTGCCAGCGGTTTACCTTCGACAGGGGATAGCTACACCTTC. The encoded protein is CASGLPSTGDSYTF.

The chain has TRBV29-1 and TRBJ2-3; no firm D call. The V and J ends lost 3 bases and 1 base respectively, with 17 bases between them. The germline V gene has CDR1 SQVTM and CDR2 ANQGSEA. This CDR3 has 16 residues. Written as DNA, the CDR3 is TGCAGCGTTGAGGGTTCCCAGAACGTGGGCACAGATACGCAGTATTTT. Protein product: CSVEGSQNVGTDTQYF.

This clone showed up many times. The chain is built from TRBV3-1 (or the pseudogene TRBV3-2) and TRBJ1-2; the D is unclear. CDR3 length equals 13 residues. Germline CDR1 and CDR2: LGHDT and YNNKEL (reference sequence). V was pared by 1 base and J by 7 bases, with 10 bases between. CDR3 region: CASSQAPYSGYTF. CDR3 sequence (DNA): TGTGCCAGCAGCCAAGCCCCGTATTCTGGCTACACCTTC.

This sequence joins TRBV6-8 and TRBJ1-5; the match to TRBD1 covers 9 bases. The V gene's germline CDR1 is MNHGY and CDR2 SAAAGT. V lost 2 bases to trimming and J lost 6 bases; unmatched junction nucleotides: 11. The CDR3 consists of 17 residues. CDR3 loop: CASSYPTWDRVGQPQHF. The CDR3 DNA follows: TGTGCCAGCAGTTACCCAACTTGGGACAGGGTTGGTCAGCCCCAGCATTTT.

The CDR3 region has the DNA TGTGCCAGCCATTCCTCCCTAAGCACAGATACGCAGTATTTT. Its translation is CASHSSLSTDTQYF. V gene TRBV7-9 combines with J gene TRBJ2-3; D uncertain. V lost 8 bases to trimming and J lost 0 bases, with 12 bases between them. This CDR3 spans 14 amino acids. Germline assignment: CDR1 SEHNR and CDR2 FQNEAQ (reference sequence).

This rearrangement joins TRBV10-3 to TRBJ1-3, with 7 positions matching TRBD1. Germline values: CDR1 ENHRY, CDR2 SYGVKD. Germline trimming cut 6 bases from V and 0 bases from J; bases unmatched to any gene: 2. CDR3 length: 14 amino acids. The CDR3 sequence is CAIRGTVSGNTIYF. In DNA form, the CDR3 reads TGTGCCATCAGGGGGACAGTCTCTGGAAACACCATATATTTT.

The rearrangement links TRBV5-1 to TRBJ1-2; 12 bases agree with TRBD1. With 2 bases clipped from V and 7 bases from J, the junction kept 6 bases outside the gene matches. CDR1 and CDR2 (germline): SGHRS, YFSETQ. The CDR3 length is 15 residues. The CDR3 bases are TGCGCCAGCAGCTTACCCGGGACAGGGGGCATTGGCTACACCTTC. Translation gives CASSLPGTGGIGYTF.